This TCR beta chain was observed in a study of blood T cells in healthy people across ages. Findings and limits, study-wide: Per-million-T-cell TCR beta diversity fell roughly linearly with age. Not knowing donor CMV status may have confounded expanded clonotype changes.

This clonotype was seen a handful of times. The antigen is unknown. The CDR3 sequence is 12 residues long. The germline CDR1 and CDR2 sequences are MNHNS and SASEGT. The study isolated at least 7 million PBMCs from each sample. The second PCR ran about 6 to 12 cycles with a sample-barcoded 5' primer and J-beta primers. One entry per CDR3 protein, called by TCRdb with MiXCR from the 5' RACE reads. The sample has about 730,000 distinct CDR3 sequences, roughly 43% seen once. This TCR was recovered from a woman in her sixties or seventies in good health. The sequencing sample was made of blood. V usage is TRBV6-1 and J usage is TRBJ2-5; D remains ambiguous. The DNA matches TRBJ2-7 better at its end, which makes the J call doubtful. CDR3 nucleotides: TGTGCCAGCAGTAATTGGGGTGTCGAGCAGTACTTC. Translating it yields CASSNWGVEQYF.